This T cell receptor beta chain was retrieved from a study of shared clonotypes between healthy human individuals. This clone was seen only a few times. Its target is not known. The germline gives CDR1 MGHDK, CDR2 SYGVNS. V was shortened by 6 bases and J by 3 bases, with 17 bases between the two germline ends. This CDR3 has 15 amino acids. CD45RO-negative, CCR7-positively selected cells formed the naive CD8 fraction, excluding terminally differentiated effector memory CD45RA+ cells. Study-level findings and limits: Against clonotypes common to all four donors, non-shared ones had lower generation probabilities. Clonotype sharing across donors was expected to vary with sequencing depth.

When replicate PCRs were run on sorted subsets, they used about 220 ng DNA, around 33,000 T cell genomes. The protocol was immunoSEQ multiplex PCR, while the TCRdb copy is restricted to in-frame clones and leaves out a portion. The sample contains about 2.1 million clones, 93% of which appear only once. The material sequenced was naive CD8+ T cells from PBMCs. The TCR comes from a man aged 18 to 29 in good health. Some clones in this sample may be carry-over from other donors' samples. V and J are TRBV25-1 and TRBJ1-2; D possibly corresponds to TRBD1 (6 bases). The CDR3 region has the DNA TGTGCCAGCAGCCAGACAGGACTATGGGACTATGGCTACACCTTC. Translated, it gives CASSQTGLWDYGYTF.